The 10 T cell receptor beta chains below come from one sample, sequenced in a study of response to subunit inactivated influenza vaccine. TCRdb processed the RT-PCR reads anew with MiXCR; each CDR3 protein has one entry. The sample includes approximately 700,000 distinct CDR3 sequences, around 16% seen only once; the top ten take approximately 10%. The specimen comprised PBMCs from blood, sampled 12 days after vaccination. These receptors all come from a middle-aged man who received an inactivated influenza vaccine.

The chain links TRBV28 to TRBJ2-4; maybe TRBD2 (6 bases). CDR1 and CDR2 (germline): MDHEN, SYDVKM. The V end lost 5 bases, the J end lost 0 bases, and 14 bases lay between the germline ends. The CDR3 loop spans 16 amino acids. CDR3 residues: CASSKGGALAKNIQYF. The DNA for the CDR3 is TGTGCCAGCAGTAAGGGCGGGGCTCTAGCCAAAAACATTCAGTACTTC.

This clonotype was counted between two and nine times. The chain carries TRBV28 and TRBJ1-2; 8 bases line up with TRBD1. The V segment lost 3 bases and the J segment 5 bases; nucleotides outside the gene matches: 8. CDR3 size: 15 residues. Per the germline V gene, CDR1 is MDHEN and CDR2 is SYDVKM. The chain's CDR3 is CASSFGQGREYGYTF. The DNA of the CDR3 is TGTGCCAGCAGTTTTGGACAGGGAAGAGAATATGGCTACACCTTC.

This clonotype was counted at least ten times. The chain employs TRBV20-1 and TRBJ2-1; TRBD2 aligns across 11 bases. J gave up 8 bases and V 3 bases, and 6 bases lay outside the gene matches. Germline assignment: CDR1 DFQATT and CDR2 SNEGSKA (reference sequence). The CDR3 totals 14 residues. The CDR3 bases are TGCAGTGCTAGTGGGACTAGCGGTTTTGATGAGCAGTTCTTC. This encodes CSASGTSGFDEQFF.

This clonotype appeared a few times. The CDR3 DNA reads TGTGCCAGTAGTATAGCTGGATACAGCACCATATATTTT. Translating it yields CASSIAGYSTIYF. The gene calls are TRBV19 and TRBJ1-3, with unresolved D. Germline loops: CDR1 LNHDA, CDR2 SQIVND (reference sequence). The CDR3 covers 13 residues. The V and J ends lost 1 base and 9 bases respectively, with 10 bases between them. Full variable domain (rest looked up from reference TRBV19 and TRBJ1-3): DGGITQSPKYLFRKEGQNVTLSCEQNLNHDAMYWYRQDPGQGLRLIYYSQIVNDFQKGDIAEGYSVSREKKESFPLTVTSAQKNPTAFYLCASSIAGYSTIYFGEGSWLTVV.

V is TRBV3-1 and J is TRBJ1-3; tentatively, D is TRBD1 (5 bases). With 5 bases removed from V and 4 bases from J, the gap between germline ends came to 9 bases. Germline CDR1 LGHDT, CDR2 YNNKEL (reference sequence). CDR3 length equals 13 residues. The CDR3 DNA reads TGTGCCAGCAGCGGAGGGGTCGGAAACACCATATATTTT. Encoded protein: CASSGGVGNTIYF.

This clonotype was observed at least ten times. This chain joins TRBV6-5 and TRBJ2-1, with 7 bases lining up with TRBD2. The CDR3 is 15 amino acids. The ends lost 0 bases at V and 6 bases at J; junction bases unmatched: 5. Germline values: CDR1 MNHEY, CDR2 SVGAGI. The CDR3 DNA is TGTGCCAGCAGTTACTCGAACCCGGGAGGCAATGAGCAGTTCTTC. Translated, it gives CASSYSNPGGNEQFF.

This clonotype was observed at least ten times. The rearrangement joins TRBV12-3 or TRBV12-4 to TRBJ2-4, with 12 bases lining up with TRBD1. V shed 5 bases, J shed 4 bases, and the junction held 9 bases outside the gene matches. This CDR3 contains 17 residues. Here the CDR3 DNA reads TGTGCCAGCAGTCCTGCGGGACAGGGGGCCGAAAAAAACATTCAGTACTTC. Translating gives CASSPAGQGAEKNIQYF.

The chain has TRBV6-5 and TRBJ2-7; TRBD1 matches 10 bases. The CDR3 is 14 residues long. J lost 7 bases, V lost 2 bases, and 5 bases had no gene match. Looked up from germline, CDR1 is MNHEY and CDR2 is SVGAGI. The CDR3 reads CASSYDRGRGEQYF. The CDR3 DNA is TGTGCCAGCAGTTACGACAGGGGGCGCGGTGAGCAGTACTTC.

The chain is built from TRBV5-1 and TRBJ2-7, with a weak D call TRBD2 (6 bases). This CDR3 has 13 amino acids. V gave up 4 bases and J gave up 3 bases, with 11 bases separating them. The germline V gene encodes CDR1 SGHRS and CDR2 YFSETQ. The CDR3 DNA reads TGCGCCAGCAGCCTGGACTATAACTACGAGCAGTACTTC. This encodes CASSLDYNYEQYF.

This clonotype was detected only a few times. V is TRBV5-1 and J is TRBJ1-6; 11 positions match TRBD1. CDR1 is SGHRS, CDR2 YFSETQ, per germline. V shed 0 bases, J shed 8 bases, and the junction held 4 bases outside the gene matches. This CDR3 has 16 amino acids. CDR3 sequence: CASSLGDRGWHSPLHF. CDR3 in DNA: TGCGCCAGCAGCTTGGGGGACAGGGGGTGGCATTCACCCCTCCACTTT.